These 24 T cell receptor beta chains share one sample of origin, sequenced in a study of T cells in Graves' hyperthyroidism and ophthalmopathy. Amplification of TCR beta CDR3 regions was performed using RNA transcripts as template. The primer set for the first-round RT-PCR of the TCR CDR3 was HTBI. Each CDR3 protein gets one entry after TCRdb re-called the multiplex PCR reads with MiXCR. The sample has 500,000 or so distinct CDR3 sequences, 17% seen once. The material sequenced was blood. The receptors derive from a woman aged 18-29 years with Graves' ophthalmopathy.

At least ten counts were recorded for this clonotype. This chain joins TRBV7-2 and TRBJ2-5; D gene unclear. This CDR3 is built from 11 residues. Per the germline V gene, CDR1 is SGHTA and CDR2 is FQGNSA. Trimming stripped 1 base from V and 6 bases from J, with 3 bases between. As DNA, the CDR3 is TGTGCCAGCAGCTTAGTACAGACCCAGTACTTC. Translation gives CASSLVQTQYF.

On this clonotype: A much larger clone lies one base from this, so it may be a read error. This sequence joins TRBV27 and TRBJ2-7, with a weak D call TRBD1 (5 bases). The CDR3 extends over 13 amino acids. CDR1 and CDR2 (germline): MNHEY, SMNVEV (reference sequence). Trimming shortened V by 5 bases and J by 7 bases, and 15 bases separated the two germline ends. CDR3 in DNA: TGTGCCAGCAGTGTCCAGGGTTACAATGAGCAGTACTTC. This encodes CASSVQGYNEQYF.

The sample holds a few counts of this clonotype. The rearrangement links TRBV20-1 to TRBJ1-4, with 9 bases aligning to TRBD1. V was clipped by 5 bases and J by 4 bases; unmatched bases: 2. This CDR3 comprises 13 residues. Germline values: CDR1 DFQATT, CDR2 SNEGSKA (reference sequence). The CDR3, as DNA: TGCAGTGCTCCGACAGGGGGTAATGAAAAACTGTTTTTT. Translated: CSAPTGGNEKLFF.

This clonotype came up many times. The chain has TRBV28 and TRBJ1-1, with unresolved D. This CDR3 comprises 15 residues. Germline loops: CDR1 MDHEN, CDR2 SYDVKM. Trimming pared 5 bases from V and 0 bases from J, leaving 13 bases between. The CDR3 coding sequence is TGTGCCAGCAGTGTAGCGGGTGCCATGAACACTGAAGCTTTCTTT. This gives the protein CASSVAGAMNTEAFF. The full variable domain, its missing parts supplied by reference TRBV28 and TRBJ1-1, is DVKVTQSSRYLVKRTGEKVFLECVQDMDHENMFWYRQDPGLGLRLIYFSYDVKMKEKGDIPEGYSVSREKKERFSLILESASTNQTSMYLCASSVAGAMNTEAFFGQGTRLTVV.

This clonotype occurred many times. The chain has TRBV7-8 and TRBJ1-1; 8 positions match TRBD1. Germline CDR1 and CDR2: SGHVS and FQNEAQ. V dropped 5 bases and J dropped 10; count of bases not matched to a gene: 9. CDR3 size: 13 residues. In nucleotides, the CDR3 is TGTGCCAGCAGCCCAGGGGGCGTCGATGTAGCTTTCTTT. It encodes CASSPGGVDVAFF.

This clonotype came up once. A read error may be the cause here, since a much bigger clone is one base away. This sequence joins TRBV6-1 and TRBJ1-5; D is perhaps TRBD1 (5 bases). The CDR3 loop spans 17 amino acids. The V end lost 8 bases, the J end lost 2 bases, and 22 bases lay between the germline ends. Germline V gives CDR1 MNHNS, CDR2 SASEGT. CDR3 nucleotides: TGTGCCAGCGGCCTATTTCTTCGGGACGGTCGCAATCAGCCCCAGCATTTT. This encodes CASGLFLRDGRNQPQHF.

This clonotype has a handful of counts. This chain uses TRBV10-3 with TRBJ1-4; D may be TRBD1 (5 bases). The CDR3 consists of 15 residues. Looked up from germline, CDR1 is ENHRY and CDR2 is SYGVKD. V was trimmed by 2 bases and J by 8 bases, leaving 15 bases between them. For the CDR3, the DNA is TGTGCCATCAGTGAGCGTGGGAGCGAGGGGGAAAAACTGTTTTTT. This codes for CAISERGSEGEKLFF.

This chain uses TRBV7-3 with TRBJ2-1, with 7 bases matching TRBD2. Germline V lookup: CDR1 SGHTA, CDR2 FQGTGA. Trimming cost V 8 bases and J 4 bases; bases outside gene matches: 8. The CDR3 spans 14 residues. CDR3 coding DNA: TGTGCCAGCTCCCCGGGAGGTGAATACAATGAGCAGTTCTTC. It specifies CASSPGGEYNEQFF.

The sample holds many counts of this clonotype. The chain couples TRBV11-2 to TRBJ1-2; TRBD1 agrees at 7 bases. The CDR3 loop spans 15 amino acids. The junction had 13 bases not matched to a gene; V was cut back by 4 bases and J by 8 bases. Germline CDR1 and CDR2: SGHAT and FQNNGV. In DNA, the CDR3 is TGTGCCAGCAGCTCAAGGGACAGCCCATACAAAGGCTACACCTTC. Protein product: CASSSRDSPYKGYTF.

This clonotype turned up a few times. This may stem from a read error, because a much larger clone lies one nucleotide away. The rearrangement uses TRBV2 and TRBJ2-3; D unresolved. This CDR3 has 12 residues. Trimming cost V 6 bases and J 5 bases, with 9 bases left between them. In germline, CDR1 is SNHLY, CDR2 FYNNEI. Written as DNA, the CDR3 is TGTGCCAGCAGGATAGTCCTAGATACGCAGTATTTT. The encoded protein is CASRIVLDTQYF.

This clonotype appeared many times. CDR3 region: CASSHYGQGRLLEQFF. The CDR3 bases are TGTGCCAGCAGCCATTACGGACAGGGCCGTTTATTGGAGCAGTTCTTC. V gene TRBV28 combines with J gene TRBJ2-1, with 8 bases fitting TRBD1. V trimming: 6 bases; J trimming: 10 bases; junction bases outside the gene matches: 17. The CDR3 is 16 residues long. Germline CDR1 and CDR2: MDHEN and SYDVKM.

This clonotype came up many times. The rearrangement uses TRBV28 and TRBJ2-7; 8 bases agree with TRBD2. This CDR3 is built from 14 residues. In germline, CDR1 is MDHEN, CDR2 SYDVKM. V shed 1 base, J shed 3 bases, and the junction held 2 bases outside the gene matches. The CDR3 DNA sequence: TGTGCCAGCAGTTTATTGGGGACTAGCTACGAGCAGTACTTC. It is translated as CASSLLGTSYEQYF.

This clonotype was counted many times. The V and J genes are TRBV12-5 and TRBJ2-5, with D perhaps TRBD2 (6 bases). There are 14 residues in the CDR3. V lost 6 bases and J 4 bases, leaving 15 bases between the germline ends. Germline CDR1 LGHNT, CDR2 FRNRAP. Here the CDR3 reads CASGSADYLETQYF. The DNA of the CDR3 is TGTGCTAGTGGCTCTGCGGACTACCTAGAGACCCAGTACTTC.

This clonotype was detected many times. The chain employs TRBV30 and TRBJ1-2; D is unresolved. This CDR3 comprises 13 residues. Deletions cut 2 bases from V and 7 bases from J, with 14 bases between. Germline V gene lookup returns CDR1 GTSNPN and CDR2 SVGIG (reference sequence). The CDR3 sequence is CAWSLPGSAGYTF. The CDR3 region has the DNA TGTGCCTGGAGTTTACCCGGATCGGCTGGCTACACCTTC.

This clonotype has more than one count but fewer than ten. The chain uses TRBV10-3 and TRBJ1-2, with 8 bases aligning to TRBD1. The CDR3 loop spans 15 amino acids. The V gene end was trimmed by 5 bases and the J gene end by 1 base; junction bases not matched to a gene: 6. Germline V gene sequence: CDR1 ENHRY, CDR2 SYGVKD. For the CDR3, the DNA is TGTGCCATCAGTATCTACAGGGGGATTAACTATGGCTACACCTTC. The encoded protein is CAISIYRGINYGYTF.

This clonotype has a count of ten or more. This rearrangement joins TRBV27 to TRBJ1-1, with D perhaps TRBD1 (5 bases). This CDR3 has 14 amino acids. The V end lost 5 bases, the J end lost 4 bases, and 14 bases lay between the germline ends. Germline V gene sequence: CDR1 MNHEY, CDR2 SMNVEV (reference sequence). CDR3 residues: CASSPGRESTEAFF. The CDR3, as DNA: TGTGCCAGCAGTCCGGGGCGCGAGAGCACTGAAGCTTTCTTT.

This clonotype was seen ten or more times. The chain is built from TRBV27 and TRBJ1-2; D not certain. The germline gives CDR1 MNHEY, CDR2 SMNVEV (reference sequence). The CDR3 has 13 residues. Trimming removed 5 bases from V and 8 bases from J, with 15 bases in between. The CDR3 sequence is CASSPGLREGYTF. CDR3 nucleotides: TGTGCCAGCAGTCCCGGACTCCGGGAGGGCTACACCTTC.

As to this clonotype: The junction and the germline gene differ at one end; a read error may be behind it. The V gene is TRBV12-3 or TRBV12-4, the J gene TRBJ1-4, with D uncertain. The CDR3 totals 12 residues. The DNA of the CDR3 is TGTGCCAGCAGTTTCTCCCATGAAAGACTGTTTTTT. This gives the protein CASSFSHERLFF.

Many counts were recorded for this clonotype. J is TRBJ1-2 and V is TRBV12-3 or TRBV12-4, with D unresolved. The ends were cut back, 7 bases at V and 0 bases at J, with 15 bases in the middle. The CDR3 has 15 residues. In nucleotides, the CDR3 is TGTGCCAGCACCTCCTTAGGCAGCCCTAACTATGGCTACACCTTC. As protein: CASTSLGSPNYGYTF.

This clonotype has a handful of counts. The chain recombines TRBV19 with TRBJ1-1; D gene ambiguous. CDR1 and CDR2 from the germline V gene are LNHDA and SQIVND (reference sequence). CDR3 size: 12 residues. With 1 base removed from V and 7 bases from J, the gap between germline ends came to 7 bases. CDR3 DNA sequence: TGTGCCAGTAGTATAGGGGTTAATGAAGCTTTCTTT. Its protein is CASSIGVNEAFF. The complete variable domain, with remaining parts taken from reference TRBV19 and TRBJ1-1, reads DGGITQSPKYLFRKEGQNVTLSCEQNLNHDAMYWYRQDPGQGLRLIYYSQIVNDFQKGDIAEGYSVSREKKESFPLTVTSAQKNPTAFYLCASSIGVNEAFFGQGTRLTVV.

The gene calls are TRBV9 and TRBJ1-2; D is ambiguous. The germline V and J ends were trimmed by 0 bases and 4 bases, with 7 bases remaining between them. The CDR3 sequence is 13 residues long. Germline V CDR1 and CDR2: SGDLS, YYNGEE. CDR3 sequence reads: CASSVEGSYGYTF. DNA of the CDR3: TGTGCCAGCAGCGTAGAGGGTAGCTATGGCTACACCTTC.

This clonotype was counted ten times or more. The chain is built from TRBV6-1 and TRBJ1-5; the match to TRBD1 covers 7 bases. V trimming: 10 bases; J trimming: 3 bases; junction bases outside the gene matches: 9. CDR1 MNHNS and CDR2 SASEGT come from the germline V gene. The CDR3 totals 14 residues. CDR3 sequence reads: CATSMTGPNQPQHF. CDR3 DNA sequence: TGTGCCACGTCGATGACAGGGCCCAATCAGCCCCAGCATTTT.

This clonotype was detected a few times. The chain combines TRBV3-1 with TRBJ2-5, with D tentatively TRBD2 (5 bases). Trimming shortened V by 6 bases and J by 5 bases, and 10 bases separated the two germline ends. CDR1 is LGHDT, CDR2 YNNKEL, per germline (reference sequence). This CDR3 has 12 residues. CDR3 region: CASRMSGETQYF. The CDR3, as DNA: TGTGCCAGCAGAATGTCGGGGGAGACCCAGTACTTC.

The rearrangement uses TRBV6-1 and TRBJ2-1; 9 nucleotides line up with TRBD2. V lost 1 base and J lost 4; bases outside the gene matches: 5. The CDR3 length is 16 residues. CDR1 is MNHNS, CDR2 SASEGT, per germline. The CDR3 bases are TGTGCCAGCAGTGAAGTTTGGCTAGCGGGGTACAATGAGCAGTTCTTC. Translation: CASSEVWLAGYNEQFF.